The 12 T cell receptor beta chains presented below share a single source sample, sequenced in a study of T cells in Graves' hyperthyroidism and ophthalmopathy. Regions amplified from RNA transcripts were the TCR beta CDR3 regions. The HTBI primer set drove a first-round RT-PCR of the TCR CDR3. TCRdb re-called the multiplex PCR reads with MiXCR, one entry per CDR3 protein. The sample lists roughly 530,000 distinct CDR3 sequences; roughly a sixth were seen once. Sequencing was performed on blood. The receptor set was obtained from a woman aged 18 to 35 with Graves' ophthalmopathy.

This sequence joins TRBV6-2 or TRBV6-3 and TRBJ2-3; 16 bases line up with TRBD2. The CDR3 length is 18 residues. The J segment lost 4 bases and the V segment lost 8 bases, leaving 12 bases of the junction unmatched. Germline lookup yields CDR1 MNHEY and CDR2 SVGEGT. The CDR3 DNA sequence: TGTGCCAGCGGAGGTGGGACTAGCGGGGGGGCCCACCCAGATACGCAGTATTTT. Protein product: CASGGGTSGGAHPDTQYF.

This clonotype has at least ten counts. The V gene is TRBV29-1, the J gene TRBJ2-1, with 11 nucleotides matching TRBD2. Germline V gene data show CDR1 as SQVTM and CDR2 as ANQGSEA. The CDR3 runs 13 residues. V lost 4 bases to trimming and J lost 9 bases; unmatched junction nucleotides: 5. The CDR3 is CSVVSGRGGEQFF. DNA for the CDR3: TGCAGCGTTGTTAGCGGGAGGGGGGGTGAGCAGTTCTTC.

This clonotype was seen at least ten times. This sequence joins TRBV6-1 and TRBJ2-2, with D unresolved. The V and J ends lost 7 bases and 5 bases respectively, with 8 bases between them. The length of the CDR3 is 12 residues. CDR1 is MNHNS, CDR2 SASEGT, per germline. The CDR3 DNA sequence: TGTGCCAGCAACACCGGGACCGGGGAGCTGTTTTTT. Protein: CASNTGTGELFF.

For this clonotype: The junction departs from germline at one end; a sequencing error may be responsible. V and J are TRBV9 and TRBJ2-1; TRBD2 matches 7 bases. The germline gives CDR1 SGDLS, CDR2 YYNGEE. The CDR3 runs 14 residues. The chain's CDR3 is CASSGGGVYSEQFF. CDR3 DNA: TGTGCCAGCAGCGGGGGGGGGGTCTACAGTGAGCAGTTCTTC.

This clonotype was detected many times. The gene calls are TRBV20-1 and TRBJ2-1, with 8 bases identical to TRBD1. Germline CDR1 DFQATT, CDR2 SNEGSKA (reference sequence). J was trimmed by 3 bases and V by 0 bases; bases with no gene match: 10. This CDR3 region has 17 residues. CDR3 sequence (DNA): TGCAGTGCTAGAGATGGGTACAGGGGGAGATTCTACAATGAGCAGTTCTTC. Protein sequence: CSARDGYRGRFYNEQFF.

This clonotype has ten or more counts. The genes are TRBV30 and TRBJ2-2; tentatively, D is TRBD1 (5 bases). Germline CDR1 is GTSNPN and CDR2 is SVGIG (reference sequence). Trimming removed 2 bases at V and 4 bases at J, with 11 bases between. This CDR3 region has 14 residues. The CDR3 coding sequence is TGTGCCTGGAGTTTAGGACAAACCACCGGGGAGCTGTTTTTT. It specifies CAWSLGQTTGELFF.

In regard to this clonotype: A clone one base away is much larger, so this may be a read error. The rearrangement joins TRBV6-1 to TRBJ1-2, with 11 positions matching TRBD1. The CDR3 extends over 15 amino acids. CDR1 MNHNS and CDR2 SASEGT come from the germline V gene. The CDR3 region is CASSEEFGTGGGCTF. The CDR3 bases are TGTGCCAGCAGTGAGGAGTTTGGGACAGGGGGTGGCTGCACCTTC.

This clonotype was seen only once. The gene calls are TRBV27 and TRBJ2-7; D is perhaps TRBD1 or TRBD2 (5 bases each). V was trimmed by 4 bases and J by 7 bases, leaving 17 bases between them. The CDR3 runs 14 residues. Germline V gives CDR1 MNHEY, CDR2 SMNVEV (reference sequence). The CDR3 sequence is CASSYRDGAAEQYF. The CDR3 nucleotides read TGTGCCAGCAGTTACCGGGACGGCGCGGCTGAGCAGTACTTC.

In its sample, this clonotype was seen many times. The chain couples TRBV12-3 or TRBV12-4 to TRBJ2-7, with 7 bases that match TRBD2. The CDR3 sequence is 12 residues long. Germline trimming cut 8 bases from V and 5 bases from J; bases unmatched to any gene: 6. DNA for the CDR3: TGTGCCAGCTCGGGAGGAGGGAACGAGCAGTACTTC. This translates into CASSGGGNEQYF.

This clonotype was detected ten times or more. CDR3 nucleotide sequence: TGTGCCAGCAGACCCAACTTAGCGGGTGAGCAGTTCTTC. This translates into CASRPNLAGEQFF. The V and J genes are TRBV6-1 and TRBJ2-1; TRBD2 aligns across 7 bases. V lost 6 bases, J lost 9 bases, and 8 bases stayed unmatched. From germline, CDR1 is MNHNS and CDR2 SASEGT. CDR3 length equals 13 residues.

This clonotype was seen repeatedly, ten times or more. V and J are TRBV5-6 and TRBJ1-1; D uncertain. Trimming stripped 6 bases from V and 1 base from J, with 10 bases between. The germline CDR1 and CDR2 sequences are SGHDT and YYEEEE. This CDR3 has 13 residues. DNA for the CDR3: TGTGCCAGCACCTTCGGCAGGAACACTGAAGCTTTCTTT. Translated: CASTFGRNTEAFF.

This clonotype was seen at least ten times. The gene calls are TRBV30 and TRBJ2-1; D is perhaps TRBD1 (6 bases). V lost 7 bases and J 5 bases, leaving 6 bases between the germline ends. In germline, CDR1 is GTSNPN, CDR2 SVGIG (reference sequence). This CDR3 region has 10 residues. This CDR3 is CAYRDNEQFF. In DNA form, the CDR3 reads TGTGCCTACAGGGACAATGAGCAGTTCTTC. The full variable domain, rest sourced from reference TRBV30 and TRBJ2-1, is SQTIHQWPATLVQPVGSPLSLECTVEGTSNPNLYWYRQAAGRGLQLLFYSVGIGQISSEVPQNLSASRPQDRQFILSSKKLLLSDSGFYLCAYRDNEQFFGPGTRLTVL.